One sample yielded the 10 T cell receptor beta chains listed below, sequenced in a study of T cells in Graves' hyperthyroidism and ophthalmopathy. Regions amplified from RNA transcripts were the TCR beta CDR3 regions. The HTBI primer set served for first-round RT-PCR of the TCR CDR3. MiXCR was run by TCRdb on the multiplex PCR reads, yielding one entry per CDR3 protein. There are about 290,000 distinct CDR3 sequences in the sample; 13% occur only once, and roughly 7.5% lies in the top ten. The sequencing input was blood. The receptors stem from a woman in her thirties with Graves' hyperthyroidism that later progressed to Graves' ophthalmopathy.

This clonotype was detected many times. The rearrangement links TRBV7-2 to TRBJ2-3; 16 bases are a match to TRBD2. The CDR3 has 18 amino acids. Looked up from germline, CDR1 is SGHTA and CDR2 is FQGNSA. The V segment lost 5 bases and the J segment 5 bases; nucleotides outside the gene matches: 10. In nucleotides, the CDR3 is TGTGCCAGCAGCGCGACACCGGGACTAGCGGGAGGGGGAGATACGCAGTATTTT. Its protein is CASSATPGLAGGGDTQYF.

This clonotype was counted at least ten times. The chain's CDR3 is CASSSTSGDYEQYF. As DNA, the CDR3 is TGTGCCAGCAGCTCAACTAGCGGGGACTACGAGCAGTACTTC. This sequence joins TRBV7-9 and TRBJ2-7, with 10 bases fitting TRBD2. This CDR3 region has 14 residues. Germline V CDR1 and CDR2: SEHNR, FQNEAQ (reference sequence). Germline trimming cut 4 bases from V and 3 bases from J; bases unmatched to any gene: 3.

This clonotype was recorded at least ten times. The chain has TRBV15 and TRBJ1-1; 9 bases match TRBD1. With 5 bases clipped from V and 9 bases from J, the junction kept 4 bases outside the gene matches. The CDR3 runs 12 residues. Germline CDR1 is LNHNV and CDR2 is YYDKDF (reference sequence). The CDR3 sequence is CATSLGQGKAFF. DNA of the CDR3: TGTGCCACCAGCCTGGGACAGGGAAAAGCTTTCTTT.

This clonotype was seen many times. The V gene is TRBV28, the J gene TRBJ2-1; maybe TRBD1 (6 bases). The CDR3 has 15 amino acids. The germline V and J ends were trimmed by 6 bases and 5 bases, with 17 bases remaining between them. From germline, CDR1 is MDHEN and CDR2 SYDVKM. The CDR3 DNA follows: TGTGCCAGCAGAGTAGCTACAGGGAGCAACAATGAGCAGTTCTTC. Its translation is CASRVATGSNNEQFF.

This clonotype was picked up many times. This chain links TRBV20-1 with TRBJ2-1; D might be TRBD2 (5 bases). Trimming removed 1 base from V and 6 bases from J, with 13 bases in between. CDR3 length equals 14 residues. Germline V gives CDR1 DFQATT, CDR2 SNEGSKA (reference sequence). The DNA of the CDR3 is TGCAGTGCTAGAGCTAGCAACGACTTCAATGAGCAGTTCTTC. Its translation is CSARASNDFNEQFF.

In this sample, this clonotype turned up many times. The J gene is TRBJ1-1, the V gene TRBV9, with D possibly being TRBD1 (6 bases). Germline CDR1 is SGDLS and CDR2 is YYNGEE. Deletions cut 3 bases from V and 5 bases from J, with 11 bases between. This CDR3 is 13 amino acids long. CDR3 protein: CASSEGGGTEAFF. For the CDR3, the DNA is TGTGCCAGCAGCGAGGGGGGTGGGACTGAAGCTTTCTTT.

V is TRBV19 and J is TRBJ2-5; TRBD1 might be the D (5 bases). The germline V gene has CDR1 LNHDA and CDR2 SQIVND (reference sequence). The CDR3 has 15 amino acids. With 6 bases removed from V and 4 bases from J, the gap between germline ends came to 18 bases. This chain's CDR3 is CASSSPDRQSETQYF. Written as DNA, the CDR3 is TGTGCCAGTAGCTCTCCGGATCGACAGTCAGAGACCCAGTACTTC.

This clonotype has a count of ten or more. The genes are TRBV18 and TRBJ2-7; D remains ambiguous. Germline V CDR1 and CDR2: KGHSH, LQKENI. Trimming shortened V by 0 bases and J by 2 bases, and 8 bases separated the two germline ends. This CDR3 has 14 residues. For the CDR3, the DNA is TGTGCCAGCTCACCACCTACCAGGACCTACGAGCAGTACTTC. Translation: CASSPPTRTYEQYF.

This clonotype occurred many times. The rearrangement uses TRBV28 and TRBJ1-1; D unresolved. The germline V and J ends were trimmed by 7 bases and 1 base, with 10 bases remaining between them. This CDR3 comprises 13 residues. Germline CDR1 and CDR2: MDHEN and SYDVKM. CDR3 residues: CASTSQPNTEAFF. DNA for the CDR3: TGTGCCAGCACCTCACAACCGAACACTGAAGCTTTCTTT.

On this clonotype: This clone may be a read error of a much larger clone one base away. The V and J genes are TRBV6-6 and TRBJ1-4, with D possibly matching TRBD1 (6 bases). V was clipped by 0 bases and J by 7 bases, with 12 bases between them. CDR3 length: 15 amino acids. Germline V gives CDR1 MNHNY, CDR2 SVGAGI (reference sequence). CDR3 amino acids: CASSYSRGAFEKLFF. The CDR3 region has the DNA TGTGCCAGCAGTTACTCGAGGGGGGCGTTTGAAAAACTGTTTTTT.